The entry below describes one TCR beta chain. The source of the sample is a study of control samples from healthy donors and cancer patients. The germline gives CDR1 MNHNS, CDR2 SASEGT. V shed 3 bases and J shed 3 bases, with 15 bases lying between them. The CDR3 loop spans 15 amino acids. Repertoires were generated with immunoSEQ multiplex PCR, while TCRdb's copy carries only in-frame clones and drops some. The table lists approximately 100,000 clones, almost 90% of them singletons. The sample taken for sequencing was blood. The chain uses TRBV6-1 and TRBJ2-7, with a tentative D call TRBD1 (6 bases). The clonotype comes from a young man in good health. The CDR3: CASSETDRLHYEQYF. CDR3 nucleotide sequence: TGTGCCAGCAGTGAGACCGACAGGCTACACTACGAGCAGTACTTC.